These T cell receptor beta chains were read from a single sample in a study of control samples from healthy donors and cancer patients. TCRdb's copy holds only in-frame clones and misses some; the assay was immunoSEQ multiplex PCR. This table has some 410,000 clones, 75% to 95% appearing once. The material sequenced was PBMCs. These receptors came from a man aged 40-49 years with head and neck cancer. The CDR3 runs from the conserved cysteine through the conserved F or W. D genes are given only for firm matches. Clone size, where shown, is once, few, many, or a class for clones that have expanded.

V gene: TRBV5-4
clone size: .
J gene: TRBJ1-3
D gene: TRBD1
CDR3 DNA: TGTGCCAGCAGCACGACTATCTGGGACAGCCTCTCTGGAAACACCATATATTTT
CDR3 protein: CASSTTIWDSLSGNTIYF

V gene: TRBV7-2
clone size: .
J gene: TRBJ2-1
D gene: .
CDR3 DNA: TGTGCCAGTTTAATTGGAGGGGCGAGCTCCTACAATGAGCAGTTCTTC
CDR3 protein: CASLIGGASSYNEQFF

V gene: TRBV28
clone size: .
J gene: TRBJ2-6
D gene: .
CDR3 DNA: TGTGCCAGCGGTATCCGAGGGAGCTCTGGGGCCAACGTCCTGACTTTC
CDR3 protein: CASGIRGSSGANVLTF

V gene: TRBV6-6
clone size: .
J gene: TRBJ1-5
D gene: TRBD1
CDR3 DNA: TGTGCCAGCAGGCAGACAGGGACGAATCAGCCCCAGCATTTT
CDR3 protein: CASRQTGTNQPQHF

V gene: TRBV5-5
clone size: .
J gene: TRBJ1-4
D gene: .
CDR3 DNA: TGTGCCAGCAGCAGGGGTCCAAATGAAAAACTGTTTTTT
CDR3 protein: CASSRGPNEKLFF

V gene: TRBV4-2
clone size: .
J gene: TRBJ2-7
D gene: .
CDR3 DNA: TGTGCCAGCAGCCAAGATCGAGGCACAGCAGCCTACGAGCAGTACTTC
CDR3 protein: CASSQDRGTAAYEQYF

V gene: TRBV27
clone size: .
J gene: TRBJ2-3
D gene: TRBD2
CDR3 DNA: TGTGCCAGCAGGCCCTCTAGCGGGAGGGCCTGGACAGATACGCAGTATTTT
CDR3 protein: CASRPSSGRAWTDTQYF

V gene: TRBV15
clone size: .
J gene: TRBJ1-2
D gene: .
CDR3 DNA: TGTGCCACCAGTGGAGGGAGGGACTATGGCTACACCTTC
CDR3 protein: CATSGGRDYGYTF

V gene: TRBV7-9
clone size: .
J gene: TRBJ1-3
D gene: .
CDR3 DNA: TGTGCCAGCAGACCGCCGGGGTATGGAAACACCATATATTTT
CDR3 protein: CASRPPGYGNTIYF

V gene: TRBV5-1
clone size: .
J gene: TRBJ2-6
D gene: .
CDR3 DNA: TGCGCCAGCAGCATTGAGGGGTACTCTGGGGCCAACGTCCTGACTTTC
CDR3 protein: CASSIEGYSGANVLTF

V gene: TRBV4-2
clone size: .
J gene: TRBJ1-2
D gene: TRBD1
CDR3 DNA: TGTGCCAGCAGCCAAGAGTACGACAGGGTCTATGGCTACACCTTC
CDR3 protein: CASSQEYDRVYGYTF

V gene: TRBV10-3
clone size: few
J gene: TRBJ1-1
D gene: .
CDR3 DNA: TGTGCCATCAGTGGTTTGAGAGAGGGCCACACTGAAGCTTTCTTT
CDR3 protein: CAISGLREGHTEAFF

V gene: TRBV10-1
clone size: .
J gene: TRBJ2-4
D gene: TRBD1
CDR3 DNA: TGCGCCAGCAGCCCCGGAGGAACAGGGGGAGCCAAAAACATTCAGTACTTC
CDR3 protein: CASSPGGTGGAKNIQYF

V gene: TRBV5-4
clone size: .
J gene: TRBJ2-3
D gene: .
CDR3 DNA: TGTGCCAGCAGCTTGGGGGCAGGGAGTTCCCCAGATACGCAGTATTTT
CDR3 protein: CASSLGAGSSPDTQYF

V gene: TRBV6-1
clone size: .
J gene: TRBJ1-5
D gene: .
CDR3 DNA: TGTGCCAGCAGTGACGGAAAAACAGGGCTCCGGTCGGAGCCCCAGCATTTT
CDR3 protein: CASSDGKTGLRSEPQHF

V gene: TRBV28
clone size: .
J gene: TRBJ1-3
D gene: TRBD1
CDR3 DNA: TGTGCCAGCAGTAAGCTTGGGACAGGCTCTGGAAACACCATATATTTT
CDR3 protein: CASSKLGTGSGNTIYF

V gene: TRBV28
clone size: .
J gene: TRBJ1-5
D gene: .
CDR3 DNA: TGTGCCAGCAGTTCCCGTCCGTCCGGTCAGCCCCAGCATTTT
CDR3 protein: CASSSRPSGQPQHF

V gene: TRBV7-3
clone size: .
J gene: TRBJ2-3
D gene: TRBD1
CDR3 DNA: TGTGCCAGCAGCCTCGACAGGGGCACAGATACGCAGTATTTT
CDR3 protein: CASSLDRGTDTQYF

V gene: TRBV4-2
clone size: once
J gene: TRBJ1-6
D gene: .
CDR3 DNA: TGTGCCAGCAGCCAAGAACCACAAAGCTCCTATAATTCACCCCTCCACTTT
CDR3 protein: CASSQEPQSSYNSPLHF

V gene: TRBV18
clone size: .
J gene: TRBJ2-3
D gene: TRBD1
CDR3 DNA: TGTGCCAGCTCACCCAGTACCGGGACAGGGATCACAGATACGCAGTATTTT
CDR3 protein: CASSPSTGTGITDTQYF

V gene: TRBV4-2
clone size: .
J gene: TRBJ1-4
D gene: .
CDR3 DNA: TGTGCCAGCAGCCAAGAGGGCGGGAATGAAAAACTGTTTTTT
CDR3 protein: CASSQEGGNEKLFF

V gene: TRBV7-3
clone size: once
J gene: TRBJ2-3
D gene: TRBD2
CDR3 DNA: TGTGCCAGCAGCCCGACTAGCGGGGGACGCACAGATACGCAGTATTTT
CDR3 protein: CASSPTSGGRTDTQYF